These 3 T cell receptor beta chains were sequenced from one sample in a study of prognosis after radiotherapy for stage I lung cancer (TCRdb year 2021). Reads for this sample came from an Illumina HiSeq 3000. Two rounds of multiplex PCR were performed to amplify the TCR beta CDR3 region from genomic DNA. In the first PCR round, primers specific to each TRBV and TRBJ gene were used, and the primer sequences were filed in Chinese patent CN105087789A. TCRdb reanalyzed the raw reads on its own, using fastp at Q25 for trimming and MiXCR for clone calling, and kept in-frame beta chains. Each record represents a unique CDR3 protein, reported with the most common genes and DNA among its rows. The sample contains more than 13,000 distinct CDR3 sequences, 25% to 30% of them found a single time. Over 10% of the sample is held by the ten biggest clonotypes. The sequencing here drew on PBMCs, taken before or after stereotactic body radiation therapy (not recorded which). These receptors were taken from a donor aged 50 or older with non-small cell lung cancer.

As for this clonotype: A far larger clone is one base from this, pointing to a likely read error. The chain carries TRBV6-2 or TRBV6-3 and TRBJ1-1, with TRBD1 matching 9 bases. J was trimmed by 4 bases and V by 6 bases; bases with no gene match: 12. The germline CDR1 and CDR2 sequences are MNHEY and SVGEGT. The CDR3 contains 16 residues. CDR3 amino acids: CASRETGGTLGTEAFF. The DNA for the CDR3 is TGTGCCAGCAGAGAAACAGGGGGCACTTTAGGCACTGAAGCTTTCTTT.

In the case of this clonotype: A far more abundant clone sits one base away, making this likely a read error. V and J are TRBV6-4 and TRBJ2-2; 10 bases agree with TRBD2. The V gene end was trimmed by 8 bases and the J gene end by 9 bases; junction bases not matched to a gene: 9. The CDR3 consists of 14 residues. Germline CDR1 and CDR2: MRHNA and SNTAGT. The CDR3, as DNA: TGTGCCAGCTCTCTAGCGGGGGAATCTAGGGAGCTGTTTTTT. Translation: CASSLAGESRELFF.

The genes are TRBV9 and TRBJ2-3; 12 bases line up with TRBD2. The CDR3 sequence is 17 residues long. V dropped 0 bases and J dropped 8; count of bases not matched to a gene: 10. Germline values: CDR1 SGDLS, CDR2 YYNGEE. The chain's CDR3 is CASSVAASGGAGVTQYF. Here the CDR3 DNA reads TGTGCCAGCAGCGTAGCAGCTAGCGGGGGGGCCGGGGTTACGCAGTATTTT.